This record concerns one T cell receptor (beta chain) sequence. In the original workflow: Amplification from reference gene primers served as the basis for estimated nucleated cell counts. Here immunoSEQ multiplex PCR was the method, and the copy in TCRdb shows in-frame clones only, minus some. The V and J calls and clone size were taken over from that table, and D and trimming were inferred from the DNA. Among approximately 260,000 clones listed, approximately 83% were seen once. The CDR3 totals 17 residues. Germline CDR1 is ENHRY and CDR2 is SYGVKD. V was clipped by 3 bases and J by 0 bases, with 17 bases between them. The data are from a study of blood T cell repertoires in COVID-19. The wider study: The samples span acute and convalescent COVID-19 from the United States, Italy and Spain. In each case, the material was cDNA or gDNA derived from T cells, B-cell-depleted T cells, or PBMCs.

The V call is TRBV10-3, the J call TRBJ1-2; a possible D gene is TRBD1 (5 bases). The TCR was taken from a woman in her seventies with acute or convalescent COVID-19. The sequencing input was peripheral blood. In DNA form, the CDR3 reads TGTGCCATCAGTGACCAACCCTTGGGACTCGCTAACTATGGCTACACCTTC. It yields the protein CAISDQPLGLANYGYTF.